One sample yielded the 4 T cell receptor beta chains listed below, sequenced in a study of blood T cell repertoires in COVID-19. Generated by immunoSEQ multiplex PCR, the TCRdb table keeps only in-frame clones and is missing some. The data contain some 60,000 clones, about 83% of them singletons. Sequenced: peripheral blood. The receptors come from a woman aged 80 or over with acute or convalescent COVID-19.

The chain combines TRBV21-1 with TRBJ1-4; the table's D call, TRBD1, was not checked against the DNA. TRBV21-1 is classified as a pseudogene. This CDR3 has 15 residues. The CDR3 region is CASSNLCRGLEKLFF. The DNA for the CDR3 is TGTGCCAGCAGCAACTTGTGCAGGGGGCTCGAAAAACTGTTTTTT.

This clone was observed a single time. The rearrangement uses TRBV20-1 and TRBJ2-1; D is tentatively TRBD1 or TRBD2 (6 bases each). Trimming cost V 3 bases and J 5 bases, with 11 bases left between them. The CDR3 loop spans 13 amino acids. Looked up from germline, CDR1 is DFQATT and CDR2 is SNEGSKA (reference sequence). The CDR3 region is CSASGGPHNEQFF. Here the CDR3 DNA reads TGCAGTGCTAGTGGGGGGCCCCACAATGAGCAGTTCTTC.

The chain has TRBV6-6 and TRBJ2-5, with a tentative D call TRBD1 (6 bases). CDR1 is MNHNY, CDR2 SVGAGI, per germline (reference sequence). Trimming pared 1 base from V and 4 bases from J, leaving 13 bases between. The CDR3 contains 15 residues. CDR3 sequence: CASSYYTRGGETQYF. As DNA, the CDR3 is TGTGCCAGCAGTTACTACACTAGAGGGGGAGAGACCCAGTACTTC.

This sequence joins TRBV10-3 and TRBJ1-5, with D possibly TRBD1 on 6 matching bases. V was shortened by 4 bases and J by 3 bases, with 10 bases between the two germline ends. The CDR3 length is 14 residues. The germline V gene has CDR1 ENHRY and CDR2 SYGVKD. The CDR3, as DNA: TGTGCCATCAGTGCTAACAGGGTCAATCAGCCCCAGCATTTT. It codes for CAISANRVNQPQHF.